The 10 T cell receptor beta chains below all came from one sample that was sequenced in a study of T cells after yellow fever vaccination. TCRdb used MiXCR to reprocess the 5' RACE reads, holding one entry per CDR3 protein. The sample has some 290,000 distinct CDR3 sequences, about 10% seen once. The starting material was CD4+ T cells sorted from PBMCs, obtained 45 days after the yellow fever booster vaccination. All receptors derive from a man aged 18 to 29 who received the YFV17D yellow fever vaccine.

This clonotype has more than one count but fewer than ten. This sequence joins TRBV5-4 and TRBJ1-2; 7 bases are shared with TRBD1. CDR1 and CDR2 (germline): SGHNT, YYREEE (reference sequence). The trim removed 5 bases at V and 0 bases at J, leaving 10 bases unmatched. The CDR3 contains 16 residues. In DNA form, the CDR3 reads TGTGCCAGCAGTTCGGCCGGGACAGCAGCTAACTATGGCTACACCTTC. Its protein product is CASSSAGTAANYGYTF.

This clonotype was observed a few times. The CDR3 DNA reads TGCAGCGTTGGAGGGGCAAACGGTCTGGAGACCCAGTACTTC. It yields the protein CSVGGANGLETQYF. The chain has TRBV29-1 and TRBJ2-5; D tentatively fits TRBD1 or TRBD2 (5 bases each). CDR3 length: 14 amino acids. Germline CDR1 is SQVTM and CDR2 is ANQGSEA. The V end lost 4 bases, the J end lost 5 bases, and 17 bases lay between the germline ends.

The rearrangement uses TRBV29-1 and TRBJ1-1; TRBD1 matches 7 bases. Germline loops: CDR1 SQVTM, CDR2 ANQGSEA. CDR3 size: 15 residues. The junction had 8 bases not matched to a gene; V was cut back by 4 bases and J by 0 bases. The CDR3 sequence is CSVGVTGALNTEAFF. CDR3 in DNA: TGCAGCGTTGGTGTCACAGGGGCTTTGAACACTGAAGCTTTCTTT.

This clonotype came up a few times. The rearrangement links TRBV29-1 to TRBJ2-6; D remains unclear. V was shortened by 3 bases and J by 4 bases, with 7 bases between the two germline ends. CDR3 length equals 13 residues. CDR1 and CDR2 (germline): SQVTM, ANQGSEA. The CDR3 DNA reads TGCAGCGTTGAGGGGTCGGGGGCCAACGTCCTGACTTTC. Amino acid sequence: CSVEGSGANVLTF.

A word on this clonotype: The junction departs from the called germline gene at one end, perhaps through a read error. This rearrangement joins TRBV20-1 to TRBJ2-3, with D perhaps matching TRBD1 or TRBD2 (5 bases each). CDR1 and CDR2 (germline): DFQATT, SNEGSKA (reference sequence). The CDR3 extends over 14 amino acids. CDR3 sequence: CSAYAGLGADTKYF. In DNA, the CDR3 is TGCAGTGCCTACGCGGGCCTCGGGGCAGATACGAAGTATTTT.

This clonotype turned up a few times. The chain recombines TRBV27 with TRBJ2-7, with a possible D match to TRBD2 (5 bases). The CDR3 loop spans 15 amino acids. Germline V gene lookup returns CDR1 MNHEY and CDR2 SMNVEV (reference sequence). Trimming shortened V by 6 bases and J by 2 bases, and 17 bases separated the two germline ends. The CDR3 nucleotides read TGTGCCAGCAGGCCAAGCGGCCTCATGGCCTACGAGCAGTACTTC. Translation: CASRPSGLMAYEQYF.

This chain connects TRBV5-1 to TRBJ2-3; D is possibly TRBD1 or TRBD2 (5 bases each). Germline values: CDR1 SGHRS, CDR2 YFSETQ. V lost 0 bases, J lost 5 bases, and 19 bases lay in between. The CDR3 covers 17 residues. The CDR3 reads CASSLGGRRRAGDTQYF. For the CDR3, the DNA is TGCGCCAGCAGCTTGGGGGGACGTCGAAGGGCGGGAGATACGCAGTATTTT.

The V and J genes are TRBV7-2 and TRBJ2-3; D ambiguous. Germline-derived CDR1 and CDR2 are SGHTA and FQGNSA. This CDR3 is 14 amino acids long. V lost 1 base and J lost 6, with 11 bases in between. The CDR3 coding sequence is TGTGCCAGCAGCTTAGTGGAGTTGGCGGATACGCAGTATTTT. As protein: CASSLVELADTQYF.

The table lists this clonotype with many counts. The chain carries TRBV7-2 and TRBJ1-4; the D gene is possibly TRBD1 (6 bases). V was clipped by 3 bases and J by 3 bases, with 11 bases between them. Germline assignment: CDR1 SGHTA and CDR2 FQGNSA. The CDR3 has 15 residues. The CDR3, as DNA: TGTGCCAGCAGCTTCTCGGGGGCCTCTAATGAAAAACTGTTTTTT. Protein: CASSFSGASNEKLFF.

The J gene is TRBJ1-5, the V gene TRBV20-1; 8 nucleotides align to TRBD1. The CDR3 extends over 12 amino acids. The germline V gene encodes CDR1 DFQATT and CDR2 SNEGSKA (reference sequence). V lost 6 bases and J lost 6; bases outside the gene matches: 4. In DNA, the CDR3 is TGCAGTGCGCAGGGGGCGGGTCAGCCCCAGCATTTT. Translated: CSAQGAGQPQHF.